Each of the 5 T cell receptor beta chains below was sequenced from the same sample in a study of shared clonotypes between healthy human individuals. Using immunoSEQ multiplex PCR, the repertoire was profiled, and TCRdb retains in-frame clones only, with some absent. The top ten hold more than 1.5% of the sample, which has approximately 2,000,000 clones, just over 90% seen once. In the naive CD8 group, cells lacked CD45RO and were positively selected for CCR7, so terminally differentiated effector memory CD45RA+ cells were left out. Material: naive CD8+ T cells from PBMCs. The source is a young man in good health. Some clones in this sample may be carry-over from other donors' samples.

The rearrangement joins TRBV13 to TRBJ1-5; D not resolved. The CDR3 is 17 amino acids. V lost 4 bases and J lost 2, with 18 bases in between. Germline V gene sequence: CDR1 PRHDT, CDR2 FYEKMQ (reference sequence). CDR3: CASSSRHTPEGNQPQHF. The CDR3 DNA reads TGTGCCAGCAGCTCCCGACACACACCGGAGGGCAATCAGCCCCAGCATTTT.

For this clone: One end of the junction fails to match germline, which may point to a read error. This CDR3 is also generated by other DNA sequences in the sample. V usage is TRBV11-2 and J usage is TRBJ2-7, with D possibly being TRBD2 (5 bases). The CDR3 is 12 amino acids. Germline V gives CDR1 SGHAT, CDR2 FQNNGV. The CDR3 nucleotides read TGCGCCAGCAGTCAAGTCCCGGGAGAGCAGTACTTC. It specifies CASSQVPGEQYF.

V usage is TRBV28 and J usage is TRBJ1-1, with D unresolved. Per germline, CDR1 MDHEN and CDR2 SYDVKM. V dropped 8 bases and J dropped 1 base, with 8 bases sitting between them. The CDR3 runs to 12 residues. This chain's CDR3 is CASGLKNTEAFF. The CDR3 nucleotides are TGTGCCAGCGGGTTGAAGAACACTGAAGCTTTCTTT.

This clone was seen only a few times. The J gene is TRBJ1-2, the V gene TRBV27; no definite D call. Trimming pared 6 bases from V and 4 bases from J, leaving 12 bases between. The CDR3 runs 13 residues. Germline V lookup: CDR1 MNHEY, CDR2 SMNVEV (reference sequence). CDR3 DNA sequence: TGTGCCAGCAGCCCGGAGGGTCCCTATGGCTACACCTTC. Translated, it gives CASSPEGPYGYTF.

The rearrangement links TRBV11-2 to TRBJ2-2, with 13 nucleotides matching TRBD2. This CDR3 is built from 17 residues. Germline values: CDR1 SGHAT, CDR2 FQNNGV. V shed 4 bases and J 6 bases; nucleotides not matched to a gene: 8. The CDR3 spells CASSSILAGGPAGELFF. CDR3 nucleotide sequence: TGTGCCAGCAGCTCAATACTAGCGGGAGGGCCGGCCGGGGAGCTGTTTTTT.